A single sample is the source of the 20 T cell receptor beta chains below, sequenced in a study of T-cell reconstitution after alpha-beta-depleted transplantation in children. During its preparation, the TCRbeta library received unique molecular identifiers. Using its own MiXCR run on the PCR reads, TCRdb lists one record per CDR3 protein. The sample includes 250,000 to 350,000 distinct CDR3 sequences, 20% to 30% seen only once; the top ten take around 9.9%. The sample consisted of PBMCs, mostly from graft donor cells, taken 180 days after TCRalphabeta/CD19-depleted stem cell transplant. The source is a male patient between 10 and 17 years old who had a stem cell transplant for acute lymphoblastic leukemia, so the T cells may come from the graft donor.

V and J are TRBV5-1 and TRBJ2-1; possible D gene TRBD2, 5 bases. This CDR3 is built from 15 residues. The germline V gene encodes CDR1 SGHRS and CDR2 YFSETQ. Deletions cut 0 bases from V and 4 bases from J, with 11 bases between. This CDR3 reads CASSLGVAPYNEQFF. CDR3 in DNA: TGCGCCAGCAGCTTGGGGGTAGCGCCTTACAATGAGCAGTTCTTC.

The rearrangement uses TRBV6-1 and TRBJ2-1, with a possible D match to TRBD2 (6 bases). Trimming pared 0 bases from V and 3 bases from J, leaving 12 bases between. Germline loops: CDR1 MNHNS, CDR2 SASEGT. This CDR3 has 16 residues. The CDR3 sequence is CASSEAPLAVYNEQFF. The CDR3 DNA reads as TGTGCCAGCAGTGAAGCGCCGTTAGCGGTCTACAATGAGCAGTTCTTC.

This clonotype was seen only a few times. This rearrangement joins TRBV7-8 to TRBJ2-3, with D perhaps matching TRBD1 (5 bases). Germline V gives CDR1 SGHVS, CDR2 FQNEAQ. The CDR3 is made up of 14 amino acids. The ends were cut back, 0 bases at V and 2 bases at J, with 6 bases in the middle. CDR3 DNA sequence: TGTGCCAGCAGCTTAGCAGGGGACACAGATACGCAGTATTTT. Protein sequence: CASSLAGDTDTQYF.

This clonotype was counted between two and nine times. This chain uses TRBV5-1 with TRBJ2-1; TRBD2 agrees at 13 bases. Germline-derived CDR1 and CDR2 are SGHRS and YFSETQ. Unmatched junction bases numbered 4, after V lost 0 bases and J lost 4 bases. The CDR3 spans 17 residues. As DNA, the CDR3 is TGCGCCAGCAGCTTGGGGGGACTAGCGGGGAAGTACAATGAGCAGTTCTTC. Its protein product is CASSLGGLAGKYNEQFF.

The V call is TRBV6-5, the J call TRBJ1-4; TRBD1 might be the D (5 bases). Trimming removed 2 bases from V and 0 bases from J, with 13 bases in between. The CDR3 extends over 17 amino acids. The germline V gene encodes CDR1 MNHEY and CDR2 SVGAGI. DNA of the CDR3: TGTGCCAGCAGTTACCGATGGGGGATTGCAACTAATGAAAAACTGTTTTTT. Residues: CASSYRWGIATNEKLFF.

This rearrangement joins TRBV5-1 to TRBJ2-7; D may be TRBD1 (5 bases). V lost 0 bases, J lost 4 bases, and 11 bases lay in between. CDR3 size: 14 residues. Per the germline V gene, CDR1 is SGHRS and CDR2 is YFSETQ. Here the CDR3 DNA reads TGCGCCAGCAGCTTGGGACAGCTCCAGTACGAGCAGTACTTC. It is translated as CASSLGQLQYEQYF.

The V call is TRBV20-1, the J call TRBJ2-7; 11 bases map to TRBD2. This CDR3 is 17 amino acids long. V gave up 3 bases and J gave up 2 bases; unmatched junction bases: 12. The germline gives CDR1 DFQATT, CDR2 SNEGSKA (reference sequence). CDR3 sequence: CSASDVSGRGAPYEQYF. CDR3 nucleotides: TGCAGTGCTAGTGATGTTAGCGGGAGGGGGGCCCCCTACGAGCAGTACTTC.

The table lists this clonotype with a few counts. The genes are TRBV7-2 and TRBJ2-1; 10 positions match TRBD2. Germline assignment: CDR1 SGHTA and CDR2 FQGNSA. Trimming removed 3 bases from V and 2 bases from J; junction bases left unmatched: 7. The length of the CDR3 is 17 residues. CDR3 loop: CASSFTAGGFTYNEQFF. The CDR3 bases are TGTGCCAGCAGCTTCACAGCGGGAGGGTTCACCTACAATGAGCAGTTCTTC.

The rearrangement joins TRBV5-1 to TRBJ2-1, with 7 bases fitting TRBD2. Germline trimming cut 1 base from V and 5 bases from J; bases unmatched to any gene: 15. CDR1 is SGHRS, CDR2 YFSETQ, per germline. The CDR3 extends over 18 amino acids. For the CDR3, the DNA is TGCGCCAGCAGCTTGCTTGGGTTGTCGGGACTACCAAACAATGAGCAGTTCTTC. Amino acid sequence: CASSLLGLSGLPNNEQFF.

This clonotype was counted once. The J gene is TRBJ2-2, the V gene TRBV27; D is uncertain. V dropped 4 bases and J dropped 6 bases, with 12 bases sitting between them. The CDR3 consists of 14 residues. Germline CDR1 MNHEY, CDR2 SMNVEV (reference sequence). CDR3: CASSYVGLAGELFF. CDR3 bases: TGTGCCAGCAGTTACGTCGGTCTCGCCGGGGAGCTGTTTTTT.

V and J are TRBV20-1 and TRBJ2-7, with TRBD2 as a possible D gene (6 bases). Germline values: CDR1 DFQATT, CDR2 SNEGSKA (reference sequence). Trimming removed 5 bases at V and 3 bases at J, with 17 bases between. The CDR3 loop spans 14 amino acids. CDR3 nucleotides: TGCAGTGCTCGCAGGGAGGTAGGGTTCTACGAGCAGTACTTC. This gives the protein CSARREVGFYEQYF.

This clonotype was seen only a few times. The J gene is TRBJ1-1, the V gene TRBV27; 8 bases match TRBD1. Per germline, CDR1 MNHEY and CDR2 SMNVEV (reference sequence). The CDR3 is 13 amino acids. J was trimmed by 4 bases and V by 7 bases; bases with no gene match: 5. The CDR3 DNA reads as TGTGCCAGCAAAAAGACAGGGGTCACTGAAGCTTTCTTT. Translating it yields CASKKTGVTEAFF.

This clonotype showed up just a few times. V usage is TRBV7-3 and J usage is TRBJ2-5, with TRBD1 matching 7 bases. Germline CDR1 and CDR2: SGHTA and FQGTGA. V dropped 7 bases and J dropped 2; count of bases not matched to a gene: 10. The CDR3 length is 15 residues. The CDR3 protein is CASNLVGTAQETQYF. CDR3 coding DNA: TGTGCCAGCAACTTGGTGGGGACAGCTCAAGAGACCCAGTACTTC. Full variable domain (remainder filled in from reference TRBV7-3 and TRBJ2-5): GAGVSQTPSNKVTEKGKYVELRCDPISGHTALYWYRQSLGQGPEFLIYFQGTGAADDSGLPNDRFFAVRPEGSVSTLKIQRTERGDSAVYLCASNLVGTAQETQYFGPGTRLLVL.

The chain employs TRBV10-3 and TRBJ2-7; 7 nucleotides align to TRBD2. Trimming removed 6 bases from V and 5 bases from J; junction bases left unmatched: 4. Germline values: CDR1 ENHRY, CDR2 SYGVKD. The CDR3 runs to 12 residues. The CDR3 reads CAISGTTNEQYF. CDR3 sequence (DNA): TGTGCCATCAGCGGGACTACTAACGAGCAGTACTTC.

V usage is TRBV4-1 and J usage is TRBJ1-1; D gene unclear. The V gene lost 0 bases and the J gene lost 6 bases, with 8 bases spanning the gap. Per germline, CDR1 MGHRA and CDR2 YSYEKL. The CDR3 is 13 residues long. CDR3: CASSQDPSAEAFF. The CDR3 coding sequence is TGCGCCAGCAGCCAAGATCCGTCAGCTGAAGCTTTCTTT.

This clonotype has only a few counts. The genes are TRBV29-1 and TRBJ2-1, with D perhaps matching TRBD1 (5 bases). V dropped 5 bases and J dropped 1 base, with 12 bases sitting between them. This CDR3 is built from 14 residues. Germline CDR1 and CDR2: SQVTM and ANQGSEA. For the CDR3, the DNA is TGCAGCGTTCTCAGGGTCGGGTCCTACAATGAGCAGTTCTTC. Amino acids: CSVLRVGSYNEQFF.

This clonotype occurred a few times. The chain has TRBV3-1 and TRBJ2-7; 7 bases fit TRBD2. Germline CDR1 LGHDT, CDR2 YNNKEL (reference sequence). The CDR3 is 13 residues long. The V and J ends lost 5 bases and 6 bases, in that order; junction bases with no gene match: 7. The CDR3 DNA follows: TGTGCCAGCAGCAGCGGGACTCCCGTCGAGCAGTACTTC. Translating gives CASSSGTPVEQYF.

This clonotype was detected only once. This rearrangement joins TRBV28 to TRBJ1-1, with a possible D match to TRBD1 (5 bases). Trimming took 7 bases from V and 1 from J, leaving 13 bases between them. This CDR3 is 14 amino acids long. Germline V gene data show CDR1 as MDHEN and CDR2 as SYDVKM. CDR3 sequence: CASTEWTTNTEAFF. CDR3 nucleotide sequence: TGTGCCAGCACCGAATGGACAACGAACACTGAAGCTTTCTTT.

This clonotype has only a few counts. The CDR3 bases are TGTGCCAGCAGCCCTCTGCGATCGAGCGGCTACACCTTC. As protein: CASSPLRSSGYTF. The chain uses TRBV28 and TRBJ1-2, with D hard to call. Trimming removed 6 bases at V and 8 bases at J, with 16 bases between. This CDR3 is 13 amino acids long. Germline lookup yields CDR1 MDHEN and CDR2 SYDVKM.

V and J are TRBV27 and TRBJ1-1; D is unclear. Germline CDR1 reads MNHEY; CDR2 reads SMNVEV (reference sequence). Trimming shortened V by 5 bases and J by 3 bases, and 10 bases separated the two germline ends. CDR3 length: 13 amino acids. CDR3 DNA: TGTGCCAGCAGTCCCCTCGGGTACACTGAAGCTTTCTTT. Its protein product is CASSPLGYTEAFF.